This T cell receptor (beta chain) was recovered during a study of T cell repertoires in aging, cancer and after chemotherapy. Germline V gives CDR1 SQVTM, CDR2 ANQGSEA. V dropped 7 bases and J dropped 5; count of bases not matched to a gene: 14. The CDR3 totals 15 residues. A mixed TRB-A/B primer pool amplified rearranged TRB by multiplex touch-down PCR. One entry per CDR3 protein results from TCRdb running MiXCR on the multiplex PCR reads. The sample lists more than 15,000 distinct CDR3 sequences, 45% to 50% occurring once. Peripheral blood genomic DNA, not sorted cells or RNA, was the template. The receptor comes from a human donor in good health. V usage is TRBV29-1 and J usage is TRBJ2-5; 9 nucleotides align to TRBD1. Sequenced material: blood. The CDR3 loop reads CSAQRGTGSTETQYF. CDR3 nucleotide sequence: TGCAGCGCCCAGAGAGGGACAGGGTCAACGGAGACCCAGTACTTC.